These 31 T cell receptor beta chains were all obtained from the same sample, sequenced in a study of PD-1 blockade in classical Hodgkin lymphoma. All patients relapsed after autologous stem cell transplantation, and brentuximab vedotin exposure varied. Here immunoSEQ multiplex PCR was the method, and the copy in TCRdb shows in-frame clones only, minus some. Altogether tens of thousands of clones are present, about 88% being singletons, with the ten largest covering around 5.4%. The sequencing here drew on peripheral blood mononuclear cells (PBMCs), taken before the second cycle of nivolumab. These receptors came from a human donor with classical Hodgkin lymphoma.

The chain recombines TRBV7-9 with TRBJ1-1; 10 bases agree with TRBD1. V dropped 5 bases and J dropped 4; count of bases not matched to a gene: 4. The CDR3 has 14 residues. CDR1 and CDR2 (germline): SEHNR, FQNEAQ (reference sequence). This chain's CDR3 is CASSARDRGTEAFF. Written as DNA, the CDR3 is TGTGCCAGCAGCGCCCGGGACAGGGGCACTGAAGCTTTCTTT. Drawing the rest from reference TRBV7-9 and TRBJ1-1, the complete variable domain is DTGVSQNPRHKITKRGQNVTFRCDPISEHNRLYWYRQTLGQGPEFLTYFQNEAQLEKSRLLSDRFSAERPKGSFSTLEIQRTEQGDSAMYLCASSARDRGTEAFFGQGTRLTVV.

V gene TRBV5-1 combines with J gene TRBJ2-3; the D is unclear. Trimming stripped 3 bases from V and 4 bases from J, with 6 bases between. CDR1 and CDR2 from the germline V gene are SGHRS and YFSETQ. This CDR3 is built from 12 residues. The CDR3 loop reads CASSSPADTQYF. The CDR3 nucleotides read TGCGCCAGCAGCTCCCCCGCAGATACGCAGTATTTT.

The rearrangement uses TRBV28 and TRBJ1-5; the D gene is possibly TRBD1 (5 bases). CDR3 length: 14 amino acids. Trimming left V 4 bases short and J 9 bases short, with 16 bases between. Germline lookup yields CDR1 MDHEN and CDR2 SYDVKM. The CDR3 nucleotides are TGTGCCAGCAGTTCCCGGGACCACGGTTGGCCCCAGCATTTT. Amino acids: CASSSRDHGWPQHF.

The rearrangement uses TRBV5-4 and TRBJ1-1; TRBD1 aligns across 8 bases. The germline V gene encodes CDR1 SGHNT and CDR2 YYREEE (reference sequence). Trimming removed 2 bases from V and 5 bases from J; junction bases left unmatched: 11. The CDR3 covers 16 residues. CDR3 protein: CASSFPLRTGRTEAFF. CDR3 nucleotide sequence: TGTGCCAGCAGCTTCCCTCTCAGGACAGGGAGGACTGAAGCTTTCTTT.

This clone was detected only a few times. The J gene is TRBJ1-4, the V gene TRBV5-1, with a possible D match to TRBD1 (5 bases). Germline CDR1 and CDR2: SGHRS and YFSETQ. Trimming removed 2 bases from V and 5 bases from J, with 10 bases in between. The CDR3 spans 14 residues. CDR3 in amino acids: CASSLGRANEKLFF. The CDR3 DNA reads TGCGCCAGCAGCTTAGGCAGGGCAAATGAAAAACTGTTTTTT.

V and J are TRBV7-8 and TRBJ1-3; D ambiguous. Trimming took 2 bases from V and 6 from J, leaving 8 bases between them. From germline, CDR1 is SGHVS and CDR2 FQNEAQ. This CDR3 is 13 amino acids long. The CDR3, as DNA: TGTGCCAGCAGCTTATCAAGGGTAAACACCATATATTTT. The encoded protein is CASSLSRVNTIYF.

The chain couples TRBV5-4 to TRBJ2-5, with D perhaps matching TRBD2 (5 bases). The V end lost 1 base, the J end lost 5 bases, and 18 bases lay between the germline ends. Germline loops: CDR1 SGHNT, CDR2 YYREEE (reference sequence). CDR3 size: 16 residues. The CDR3 DNA sequence: TGTGCCAGCAGCTTGATCGGGATTCAAAAAGGGGAGACCCAGTACTTC. Translation: CASSLIGIQKGETQYF.

The genes are TRBV7-8 and TRBJ1-1; D is unresolved. V was shortened by 5 bases and J by 1 base, with 8 bases between the two germline ends. The CDR3 is 13 amino acids. Per the germline V gene, CDR1 is SGHVS and CDR2 is FQNEAQ. CDR3 sequence: CASSAHQNTEAFF. Written as DNA, the CDR3 is TGTGCCAGCAGCGCGCACCAGAACACTGAAGCTTTCTTT.

The chain employs TRBV5-1 and TRBJ2-7; 11 positions agree with TRBD1. Germline CDR1 and CDR2: SGHRS and YFSETQ. CDR3 length: 17 residues. Losses at the gene ends were 1 base for V and 1 base for J; bases not matched to a gene: 7. The DNA of the CDR3 is TGCGCCAGCAGCTTGCTACCGGGACAGGGGGAATCCTACGAGCAGTACTTC. Translated, it gives CASSLLPGQGESYEQYF.

The chain combines TRBV9 with TRBJ2-7, with a weak D call TRBD2 (5 bases). CDR1 SGDLS and CDR2 YYNGEE come from the germline V gene. This CDR3 comprises 12 residues. V dropped 1 base and J dropped 6 bases, with 8 bases sitting between them. The CDR3 loop is CASSVLGGEQYF. CDR3 bases: TGTGCCAGCAGCGTATTAGGAGGCGAGCAGTACTTC. The full variable domain, with the rest looked up from reference TRBV9 and TRBJ2-7, is DSGVTQTPKHLITATGQRVTLRCSPRSGDLSVYWYQQSLDQGLQFLIQYYNGEERAKGNILERFSAQQFPDLHSELNLSSLELGDSALYFCASSVLGGEQYFGPGTRLTVT.

This clone was picked up one time. The V and J genes are TRBV9 and TRBJ1-3, with a possible D match to TRBD1 (5 bases). There are 14 residues in the CDR3. In germline, CDR1 is SGDLS, CDR2 YYNGEE. V was pared by 4 bases and J by 0 bases, with 8 bases between. CDR3 bases: TGTGCCAGCAGCAGACAGCCCTCTGGAAACACCATATATTTT. This codes for CASSRQPSGNTIYF.

The genes are TRBV7-9 and TRBJ2-2, with D perhaps TRBD1 (6 bases). This CDR3 is 15 amino acids long. Germline CDR1 is SEHNR and CDR2 is FQNEAQ (reference sequence). Trimming took 3 bases from V and 1 from J, leaving 9 bases between them. The CDR3 bases are TGTGCCAGCAGCTTTTACAGGGTGAACACCGGGGAGCTGTTTTTT. Translated: CASSFYRVNTGELFF.

The V call is TRBV7-9, the J call TRBJ2-5; no clear D gene. The V and J ends lost 5 bases and 2 bases respectively, with 18 bases between them. The germline gives CDR1 SEHNR, CDR2 FQNEAQ (reference sequence). The CDR3 sequence is 16 residues long. This CDR3 reads CASSLPRGIEQETQYF. Written as DNA, the CDR3 is TGTGCCAGCAGCCTCCCGAGAGGAATCGAACAAGAGACCCAGTACTTC.

The rearrangement uses TRBV10-1 and TRBJ2-1; 9 bases agree with TRBD1. Trimming took 6 bases from V and 2 from J; bases not matched to a gene: 8. The CDR3 spans 16 residues. The germline V gene encodes CDR1 WNHNN and CDR2 SYGVQD (reference sequence). The CDR3 DNA reads TGCGCCAGCAGCTCGGGACAGGGTGAAGCCTACAATGAGCAGTTCTTC. This translates into CASSSGQGEAYNEQFF.

V is TRBV7-9 and J is TRBJ2-3; D might be TRBD1 (5 bases). The CDR3 covers 14 residues. V gave up 2 bases and J gave up 2 bases, with 8 bases separating them. The germline V gene encodes CDR1 SEHNR and CDR2 FQNEAQ (reference sequence). This chain's CDR3 is CASSLQGSTDTQYF. CDR3 sequence (DNA): TGTGCCAGCAGCTTACAGGGTTCCACAGATACGCAGTATTTT.

V is TRBV5-1 and J is TRBJ2-3, with D possibly being TRBD1 (5 bases). V was cut by 0 bases and J by 2 bases, with 7 bases left in between. The germline V gene encodes CDR1 SGHRS and CDR2 YFSETQ. The CDR3 runs to 14 residues. CDR3 protein: CASSLATVTDTQYF. The CDR3 DNA reads TGCGCCAGCAGCTTGGCGACAGTCACAGATACGCAGTATTTT.

The rearrangement links TRBV6-6 to TRBJ1-6, with 7 bases fitting TRBD1. Germline values: CDR1 MNHNY, CDR2 SVGAGI (reference sequence). This CDR3 comprises 15 residues. The junction had 4 bases not matched to a gene; V was cut back by 2 bases and J by 6 bases. The CDR3 DNA follows: TGTGCCAGCAGTTACGAGACAGGGATTAATTCACCCCTCCACTTT. Its translation is CASSYETGINSPLHF.

V is TRBV5-1 and J is TRBJ2-2; D is possibly TRBD1 or TRBD2 (5 bases each). Germline CDR1 reads SGHRS; CDR2 reads YFSETQ. Trimming took 4 bases from V and 1 from J, leaving 11 bases between them. This CDR3 is 15 amino acids long. This CDR3 reads CASSMGRMNTGELFF. CDR3 sequence (DNA): TGCGCCAGCAGCATGGGACGGATGAACACCGGGGAGCTGTTTTTT.

The chain uses TRBV29-1 and TRBJ2-7; 9 bases match TRBD1. From germline, CDR1 is SQVTM and CDR2 ANQGSEA. CDR3 length: 13 residues. The trim removed 7 bases at V and 3 bases at J, leaving 7 bases unmatched. The CDR3 protein is CSAADRGGYEQYF. The CDR3 nucleotides read TGCAGCGCCGCGGACAGGGGAGGCTACGAGCAGTACTTC.

This clone was recorded a few times. The rearrangement uses TRBV7-9 and TRBJ1-5; D is possibly TRBD1 (5 bases). Trimming left V 4 bases short and J 3 bases short, with 13 bases between. CDR1 SEHNR and CDR2 FQNEAQ come from the germline V gene (reference sequence). This CDR3 has 15 amino acids. As DNA, the CDR3 is TGTGCCAGCAGCTCGGGGGACCAAGCCAATCAGCCCCAGCATTTT. It translates to CASSSGDQANQPQHF. The full variable domain, with the rest looked up from reference TRBV7-9 and TRBJ1-5, is DTGVSQNPRHKITKRGQNVTFRCDPISEHNRLYWYRQTLGQGPEFLTYFQNEAQLEKSRLLSDRFSAERPKGSFSTLEIQRTEQGDSAMYLCASSSGDQANQPQHFGDGTRLSIL.

This chain links TRBV28 with TRBJ2-5; perhaps TRBD1 as D (5 bases). Trimming pared 7 bases from V and 5 bases from J, leaving 17 bases between. CDR3 size: 14 residues. CDR1 and CDR2 from the germline V gene are MDHEN and SYDVKM. The CDR3 DNA sequence: TGTGCCAGCAATCACGCAGGGATCGAGGAGACCCAGTACTTC. This gives the protein CASNHAGIEETQYF.

The chain has TRBV9 and TRBJ2-7; D is tentatively TRBD1 or TRBD2 (7 bases each). Deletions cut 3 bases from V and 7 bases from J, with 17 bases between. Germline V lookup: CDR1 SGDLS, CDR2 YYNGEE. The CDR3 has 14 residues. The CDR3 DNA reads as TGTGCCAGCAGCGATCCGGGGAGGGGGCGAGAGCAGTACTTC. Translated, it gives CASSDPGRGREQYF.

This sequence joins TRBV2 and TRBJ2-7; TRBD1 agrees at 8 bases. The CDR3 has 14 amino acids. The germline gives CDR1 SNHLY, CDR2 FYNNEI. V shed 6 bases and J 0 bases; nucleotides not matched to a gene: 4. The DNA for the CDR3 is TGTGCCAGCAGGGACAGGGAGACCTCCTACGAGCAGTACTTC. Protein sequence: CASRDRETSYEQYF.

The table lists this clone with a few counts. V gene TRBV27 combines with J gene TRBJ1-5; TRBD1 aligns across 8 bases. This CDR3 has 16 residues. CDR1 MNHEY and CDR2 SMNVEV come from the germline V gene (reference sequence). J was trimmed by 3 bases and V by 5 bases; bases with no gene match: 9. CDR3 amino acids: CASSPLPTGANQPQHF. In DNA, the CDR3 is TGTGCCAGCAGTCCCCTCCCGACAGGGGCCAATCAGCCCCAGCATTTT.

The V call is TRBV11-2, the J call TRBJ2-7, with TRBD1 matching over 9 bases. Per germline, CDR1 SGHAT and CDR2 FQNNGV. The CDR3 loop spans 17 amino acids. The ends lost 1 base at V and 2 bases at J; junction bases unmatched: 9. In DNA form, the CDR3 reads TGTGCCAGCAGCTTAGTCGGCGGGACAGGGCCGACCTACGAGCAGTACTTC. Encoded protein: CASSLVGGTGPTYEQYF.

This clone showed up just once. The chain carries TRBV19 and TRBJ1-2; TRBD1 might be the D (5 bases). V lost 7 bases to trimming and J lost 2 bases, with 8 bases between them. The CDR3 runs to 12 residues. The germline V gene has CDR1 LNHDA and CDR2 SQIVND (reference sequence). The DNA of the CDR3 is TGTGCCAGTACTGGGGCGAACTATGGCTACACCTTC. This codes for CASTGANYGYTF.

The gene calls are TRBV5-1 and TRBJ1-2; weak D call: TRBD1 (6 bases). V shed 0 bases and J shed 6 bases, with 12 bases lying between them. Germline V CDR1 and CDR2: SGHRS, YFSETQ. This CDR3 is built from 14 residues. In nucleotides, the CDR3 is TGCGCCAGCAGCTTGGCCCAGGGGCGGGATGGCTACACCTTC. It is translated as CASSLAQGRDGYTF. The full variable domain, its missing parts supplied by reference TRBV5-1 and TRBJ1-2, is KAGVTQTPRYLIKTRGQQVTLSCSPISGHRSVSWYQQTPGQGLQFLFEYFSETQRNKGNFPGRFSGRQFSNSRSEMNVSTLELGDSALYLCASSLAQGRDGYTFGSGTRLTVV.

The rearrangement links TRBV5-1 to TRBJ2-2; TRBD2 matches 8 bases. The germline V gene encodes CDR1 SGHRS and CDR2 YFSETQ. There are 15 residues in the CDR3. With 4 bases clipped from V and 3 bases from J, the junction kept 5 bases outside the gene matches. The CDR3 region is CASSTTAGDTGELFF. Written as DNA, the CDR3 is TGCGCCAGCAGCACGACAGCGGGGGACACCGGGGAGCTGTTTTTT.

This clone was counted a single time. V is TRBV11-1 and J is TRBJ1-3, with a weak D call TRBD1 (6 bases). V was shortened by 3 bases and J by 0 bases, with 18 bases between the two germline ends. This CDR3 spans 18 amino acids. Germline assignment: CDR1 SGHAT and CDR2 FQDESV (reference sequence). The CDR3 here is CASSLGAARSYSGNTIYF. The CDR3 DNA is TGTGCCAGCAGCTTGGGGGCGGCCCGATCTTACTCTGGAAACACCATATATTTT.

The chain links TRBV29-1 to TRBJ2-2; 14 bases are shared with TRBD2. V gave up 7 bases and J gave up 6 bases; unmatched junction bases: 10. The CDR3 totals 16 residues. CDR1 and CDR2 from the germline V gene are SQVTM and ANQGSEA. This CDR3 reads CSANVRLAGGAGELFF. CDR3 nucleotides: TGCAGCGCTAACGTGCGACTAGCGGGGGGGGCCGGGGAGCTGTTTTTT.

The chain's CDR3 is CASSLGGQSVQPQHF. DNA of the CDR3: TGCGCCAGCAGCTTGGGAGGCCAGTCGGTTCAGCCCCAGCATTTT. The chain links TRBV5-1 to TRBJ1-5; D is unclear. V was cut by 0 bases and J by 6 bases, with 13 bases left in between. The CDR3 has 15 amino acids. CDR1 and CDR2 from the germline V gene are SGHRS and YFSETQ. The complete variable domain, with remaining parts taken from reference TRBV5-1 and TRBJ1-5, reads KAGVTQTPRYLIKTRGQQVTLSCSPISGHRSVSWYQQTPGQGLQFLFEYFSETQRNKGNFPGRFSGRQFSNSRSEMNVSTLELGDSALYLCASSLGGQSVQPQHFGDGTRLSIL.